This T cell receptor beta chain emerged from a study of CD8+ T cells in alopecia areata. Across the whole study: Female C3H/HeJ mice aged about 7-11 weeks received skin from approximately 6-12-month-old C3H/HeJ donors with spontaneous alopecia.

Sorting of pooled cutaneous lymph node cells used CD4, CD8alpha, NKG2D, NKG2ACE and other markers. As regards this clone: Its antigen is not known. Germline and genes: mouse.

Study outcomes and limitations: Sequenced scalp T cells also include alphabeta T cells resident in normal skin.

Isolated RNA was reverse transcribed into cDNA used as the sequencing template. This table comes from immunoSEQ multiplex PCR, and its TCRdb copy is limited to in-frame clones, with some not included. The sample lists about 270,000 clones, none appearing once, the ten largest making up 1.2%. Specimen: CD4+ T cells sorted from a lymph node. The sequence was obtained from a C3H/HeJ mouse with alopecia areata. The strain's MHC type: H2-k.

The chain's CDR3 is CASTPPGTKEVFF. The DNA read from the CDR3 is TGTGCCAGCACCCCACCCGGGACAAAA. The V gene is TRBV13-3, the J gene TRBJ1-1; D is possibly TRBD1 (6 bases). The read ends 4 residues early relative to the CDR3; the germline J gene fills the gap. Germline V gene lookup returns CDR1 NNHDY and CDR2 SYVADS. The CDR3 covers 13 residues.